The rows below give T cell receptor gamma chains drawn from one sample of a study of Vδ1+ human thymocytes. TCRdb fed the multiplex PCR reads into CATT to redo clone calling. This table holds some 37,000 gamma-chain clones, around 20% found once. Specimen: Vdelta1+ gamma-delta thymocytes from the thymus. These receptors all stem from a girl under three years old who had congenital heart surgery. Both conserved end residues are part of each CDR3. Fields, in order: V gene, clone size, J gene, CDR3 DNA, CDR3 protein. Expanded clones are given a class, and other clones once, few, many or no size at all.

>TRGV9|.|TRGJP2
TGTGCCTTGTGGTGTAGTGATTGGATCAAGACGTTT
CALWCSDWIKTF
>TRGV9|few|TRGJ1/TRGJ2
TGTGCCTTGTGGGAGGAGAATAAGAAACTCTTT
CALWEENKKLF
>TRGV4|few|TRGJ1/TRGJ2
TGTGCCACCTGGGATGGACCTATTCGCGAGAAACTCTTT
CATWDGPIREKLF
>TRGV9|.|TRGJ1/TRGJ2
TGTGCCTTGTGGGAGGTCCCAGATTATTATAAGAAACTCTTT
CALWEVPDYYKKLF
>TRGV3|few|TRGJ1/TRGJ2
TGTGCCACCTGGGAAGTCAGCTATAAGAAACTCTTT
CATWEVSYKKLF
>TRGV3|few|TRGJ1/TRGJ2
TGTGCCACCTGGGACGGACCGAATAAGAAACTCTTT
CATWDGPNKKLF
>TRGV8|.|TRGJ1/TRGJ2
TGTGCCACCTGGGAAACCCATAAGAAACTCTTT
CATWETHKKLF
>TRGV3|.|TRGJ1/TRGJ2
TGTGCCGCCTGGGACAGGCCCCAGAATTATTATAAGAAACTCTTT
CAAWDRPQNYYKKLF
>TRGV4|few|TRGJ1/TRGJ2
TGTGCCACCTGGGATGGGCCATCGAATTATTATAAGAAACTCTTT
CATWDGPSNYYKKLF
>TRGV9|few|TRGJ1/TRGJ2
TGTGCCTTGTGGGAGGGCACCATTTATTATAAGAAACTCTTT
CALWEGTIYYKKLF
>TRGV3|few|TRGJ1/TRGJ2
TGTGCCACCTGGGACAGGCTCTCGAATTATTATAAGAAACTCTTT
CATWDRLSNYYKKLF
>TRGV2|few|TRGJ1/TRGJ2
TGTGCCACCTGGGGCCCTAGTGGGAAACTCTTT
CATWGPSGKLF
>TRGV3|few|TRGJ1/TRGJ2
TGTGCCACCTGGGACAGACCTAGGAGGAAGAAACTCTTT
CATWDRPRRKKLF
>TRGV2|.|TRGJ1/TRGJ2
TGTGCCACCTGGGACGGGCCACGCAAGAAACTCTTT
CATWDGPRKKLF
>TRGV9|few|TRGJ1/TRGJ2
TGTGCCTTGTGGGAGGTGATAAAGAAACTCTTT
CALWEVIKKLF
>TRGV4|.|TRGJ1/TRGJ2
TGTGCCACCTGGGATGGGCCTAGGAAACTCTTT
CATWDGPRKLF
>TRGV2|few|TRGJ1/TRGJ2
TGTGCCACCTGGGACGGGCCTGTGGGTGAGAGGTATTATAAGAAACTCTTT
CATWDGPVGERYYKKLF
>TRGV2|.|TRGJ1/TRGJ2
TGTGCCACCTGGGACAACCGGGGAGAGAAACTCTTT
CATWDNRGEKLF
>TRGV2|.|TRGJ1/TRGJ2
TGTGCCACCTGGGACAGCTCGGGGGCCTATTATAAGAAACTCTTT
CATWDSSGAYYKKLF
>TRGV3|few|TRGJ1/TRGJ2
TGTGCCACCTGGGACACCCTGAATTATTATAAGAAACTCTTT
CATWDTLNYYKKLF
>TRGV9|few|TRGJ1/TRGJ2
TGTGCCTTGTGGGAGCGCCGTTGGAATTATAAGAAACTCTTT
CALWERRWNYKKLF
>TRGV4|few|TRGJ1/TRGJ2
TGTGCCACCTGGGCTATCTATAAGAAACTCTTT
CATWAIYKKLF
>TRGV3|.|TRGJ1/TRGJ2
TGTGCCACCTGGTCAAAGGGCGGTTATTATAAGAAACTCTTT
CATWSKGGYYKKLF
>TRGV8|.|TRGJ1/TRGJ2
TGTGCCACCTGGGGAAATTATAAGAAACTCTTT
CATWGNYKKLF
>TRGV4|.|TRGJ1/TRGJ2
TGTGCCACCTGGGATCCCTGCCAAGCGCAAAATTATTATAAGAAACTCTTT
CATWDPCQAQNYYKKLF
>TRGV2|.|TRGJ1/TRGJ2
TGTGCCACCTGGGACGGGCTAACGAGTGGGAAACTCTTT
CATWDGLTSGKLF
>TRGV8|.|TRGJ1/TRGJ2
TGTGCCACCTGGGATAGGCACAAGAATTATTATAAGAAACTCTTT
CATWDRHKNYYKKLF
>TRGV4|.|TRGJ1/TRGJ2
TGTGCCACCTGGGATGGGCGGTCTTATAAGAAACTCTTT
CATWDGRSYKKLF
>TRGV2|few|TRGJP2
TGTGCCACCTGGGACGGGCCGGGAGGTCGTCGTGATTGGATCAAGACGTTT
CATWDGPGGRRDWIKTF
>TRGV3|.|TRGJ1/TRGJ2
TGTGCCACCTGGGCCCGACCCCTTTATTATAAGAAACTCTTT
CATWARPLYYKKLF
>TRGV2|.|TRGJP2
TGTGCCACCTGGGACGGAGAGGGTGATTGGATCAAGACGTTT
CATWDGEGDWIKTF
>TRGV4|.|TRGJ1/TRGJ2
TGTGCCACCTGGGATCATATTAAGAAACTCTTT
CATWDHIKKLF
>TRGV2|.|TRGJP1
TGTGCCACCTGGGACAGACGTACCACTAGTTGGTTCAAGATATTT
CATWDRRTTSWFKIF